This entry lists 7 T cell receptor beta chains sequenced from one sample in a study of blood T cell repertoires in COVID-19. TCRdb's table, derived via immunoSEQ multiplex PCR, lists solely in-frame clones and lacks some. The sample lists 250,000 to 350,000 clones, under 90% occurring once. The sequenced sample consisted of PBMCs or T cells enriched from blood (not recorded which). All receptors come from a woman under 30 who had recovered from COVID-19.

This rearrangement joins TRBV18 to TRBJ1-6, with D possibly being TRBD1 (5 bases). The CDR3 runs to 17 residues. V gave up 1 base and J gave up 3 bases, with 13 bases separating them. Germline CDR1 reads KGHSH; CDR2 reads LQKENI. CDR3 DNA sequence: TGTGCCAGCTCACCACACGGGGGATTCGACTATAATTCACCCCTCCACTTT. Translated, it gives CASSPHGGFDYNSPLHF.

This chain uses TRBV5-1 with TRBJ1-2; a weak D match, TRBD1 (5 bases). The V end was cut by 0 bases, the J end by 4 bases, with 16 bases between. From germline, CDR1 is SGHRS and CDR2 YFSETQ. The CDR3 has 16 residues. The CDR3 DNA sequence: TGCGCCAGCAGCTTGGGCAGGGTCCCTAATCCCTATGGCTACACCTTC. Its translation is CASSLGRVPNPYGYTF.

The chain couples TRBV3-1 (or the pseudogene TRBV3-2) to TRBJ2-3; D call uncertain. This CDR3 contains 15 residues. Looked up from germline, CDR1 is LGHDT and CDR2 is YNNKEL (reference sequence). V lost 3 bases, J lost 3 bases, and 13 bases lay in between. As DNA, the CDR3 is TGTGCCAGCAGCCATCCATTCTTCGGGACAGATACGCAGTATTTT. Its translation: CASSHPFFGTDTQYF.

The gene calls are TRBV14 and TRBJ2-7, with 7 bases fitting TRBD1. This CDR3 is 15 amino acids long. V was pared by 0 bases and J by 1 base, with 3 bases of the junction left unmatched. From germline, CDR1 is SGHDN and CDR2 FVKESK. CDR3 in amino acids: CASSQDPGQSYEQYF. The CDR3 nucleotides are TGTGCCAGCAGCCAAGACCCGGGACAGTCCTACGAGCAGTACTTC.

The CDR3 sequence: CASTLTRGGNEKLFF. The CDR3, as DNA: TGTGCCAGCACCTTAACCCGGGGGGGGAATGAAAAACTGTTTTTT. V and J are TRBV2 and TRBJ1-4; a possible D gene is TRBD1 (5 bases). Trimming stripped 7 bases from V and 5 bases from J, with 17 bases between. CDR1 is SNHLY, CDR2 FYNNEI, per germline. The CDR3 runs 15 residues.

The V and J genes are TRBV6-5 and TRBJ1-6; the match to TRBD1 covers 8 bases. In germline, CDR1 is MNHEY, CDR2 SVGAGI. CDR3 size: 15 residues. V shed 7 bases, J shed 1 base, and the junction held 3 bases outside the gene matches. CDR3 coding DNA: TGTGCCAGCAAACAGGGGGGTTCCTATAATTCACCCCTCCACTTT. Translating gives CASKQGGSYNSPLHF.

In nucleotides, the CDR3 is TGTGCCAGCAGTTTCGAGGGACAGAACAATCAGCCCCAGCATTTT. Translating it yields CASSFEGQNNQPQHF. J is TRBJ1-5 and V is TRBV6-5, with 7 positions matching TRBD1. The CDR3 has 15 amino acids. CDR1 is MNHEY and CDR2 is SVGAGI in the germline V gene. The junction had 6 bases not matched to a gene; V was cut back by 4 bases and J by 3 bases.